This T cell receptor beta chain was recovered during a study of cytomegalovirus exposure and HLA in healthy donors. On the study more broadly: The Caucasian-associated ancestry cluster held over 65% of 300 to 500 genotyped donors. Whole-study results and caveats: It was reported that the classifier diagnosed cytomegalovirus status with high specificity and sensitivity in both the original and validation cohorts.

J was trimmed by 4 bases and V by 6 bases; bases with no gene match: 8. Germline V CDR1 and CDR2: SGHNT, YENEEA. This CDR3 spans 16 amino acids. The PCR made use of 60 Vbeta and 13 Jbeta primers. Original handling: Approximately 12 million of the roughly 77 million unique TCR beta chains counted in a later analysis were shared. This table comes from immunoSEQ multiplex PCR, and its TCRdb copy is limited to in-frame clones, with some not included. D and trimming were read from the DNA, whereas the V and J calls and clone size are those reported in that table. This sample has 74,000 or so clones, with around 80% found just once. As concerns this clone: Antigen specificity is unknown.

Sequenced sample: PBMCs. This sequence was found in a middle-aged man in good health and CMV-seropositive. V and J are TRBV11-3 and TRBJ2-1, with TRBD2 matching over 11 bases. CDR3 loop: CASRIAGGGNYNEQFF. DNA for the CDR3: TGTGCCAGCAGAATAGCGGGAGGGGGGAATTACAATGAGCAGTTCTTC.